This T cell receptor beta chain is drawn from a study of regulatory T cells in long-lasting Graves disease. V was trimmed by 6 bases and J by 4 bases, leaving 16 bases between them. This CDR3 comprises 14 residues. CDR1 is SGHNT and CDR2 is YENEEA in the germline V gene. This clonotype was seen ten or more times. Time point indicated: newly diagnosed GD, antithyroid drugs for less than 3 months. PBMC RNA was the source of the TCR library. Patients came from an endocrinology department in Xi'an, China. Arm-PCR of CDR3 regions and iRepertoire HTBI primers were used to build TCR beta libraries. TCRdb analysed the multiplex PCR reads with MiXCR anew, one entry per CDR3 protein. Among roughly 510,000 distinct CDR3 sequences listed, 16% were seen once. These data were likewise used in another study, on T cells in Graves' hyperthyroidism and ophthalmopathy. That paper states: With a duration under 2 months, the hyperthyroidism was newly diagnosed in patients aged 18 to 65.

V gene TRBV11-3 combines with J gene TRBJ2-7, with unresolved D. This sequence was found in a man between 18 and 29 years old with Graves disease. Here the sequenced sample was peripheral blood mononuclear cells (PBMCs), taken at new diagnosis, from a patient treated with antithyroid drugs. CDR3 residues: CASSMVGSAYEQYF. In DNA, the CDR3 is TGTGCCAGCAGTATGGTCGGTTCAGCTTACGAGCAGTACTTC.